This T cell receptor beta chain is drawn from a study of blood T cell repertoires in COVID-19. Study background: PBMCs, B-cell-depleted T cells, or T cells were the source of the cDNA or gDNA that made up the material.

Per the authors' pipeline: Estimated nucleated cell counts came from reference gene primer amplification. The method was immunoSEQ multiplex PCR; TCRdb's version includes in-frame clones alone and lacks a portion of them. That table gives V, J and clone size, and the DNA gave D and trimming. Among 250,000 to 300,000 clones listed, around 90% were seen once. Germline assignment: CDR1 SGDLS and CDR2 YYNGEE. V was cut by 0 bases and J by 1 base, with 14 bases left in between. This CDR3 spans 17 amino acids. Ages ranged from about 18 to 89 years, with residence in approximately 23 US areas. Sample: PBMCs or T cells enriched from blood (not recorded which). The rearrangement uses TRBV9 and TRBJ2-1, with D possibly being TRBD2 (5 bases). This receptor was identified in a woman aged 25 to 39 who had recovered from COVID-19. The CDR3 coding sequence is TGTGCCAGCAGCGTAGCTGTAATTAGCGTATCCTACAATGAGCAGTTCTTC. It is translated as CASSVAVISVSYNEQFF.